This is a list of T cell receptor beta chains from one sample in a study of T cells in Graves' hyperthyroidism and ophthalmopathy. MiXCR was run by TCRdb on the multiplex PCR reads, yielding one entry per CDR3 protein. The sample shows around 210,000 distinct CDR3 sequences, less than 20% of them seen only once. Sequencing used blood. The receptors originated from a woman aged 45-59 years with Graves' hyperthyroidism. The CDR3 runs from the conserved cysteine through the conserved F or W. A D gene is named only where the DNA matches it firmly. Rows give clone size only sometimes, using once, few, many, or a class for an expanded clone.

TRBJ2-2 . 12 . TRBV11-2 TGTGCCAGCAGCGAACCTGTCGGGGAGCTGTTTTTT CASSEPVGELFF
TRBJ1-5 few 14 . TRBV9 TGTGCCAGCAGCGTAGGGGACAGCAATCAGCCCCAGCATTTT CASSVGDSNQPQHF
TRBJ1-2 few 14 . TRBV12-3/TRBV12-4 TGTGCCAGCGGTCGGGACAATCCTAACTATGGCTACACCTTC CASGRDNPNYGYTF
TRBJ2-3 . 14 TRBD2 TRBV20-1 TGCAGTGCTGGACTAGCGGGTAGCACAGATACGCAGTATTTT CSAGLAGSTDTQYF
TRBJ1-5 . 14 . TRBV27 TGTGCCAGCAGCCAAAGGGCAGGGAATCAGCCCCAGCATTTT CASSQRAGNQPQHF
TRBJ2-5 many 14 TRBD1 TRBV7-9 TGTGCCAGCAGCTTGGGACAGAACCAAGAGACCCAGTACTTC CASSLGQNQETQYF
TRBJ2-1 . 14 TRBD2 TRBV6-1 TGTGCCAGCAGTGTAACCGGGACTAGCGGCGAGCAGTTCTTC CASSVTGTSGEQFF
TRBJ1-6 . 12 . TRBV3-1 TGTGCCAGCAGCCAGCATAATTCACCCCTCCACTTT CASSQHNSPLHF
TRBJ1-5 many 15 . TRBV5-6 TGTGCCAGCAGCTTTAGAGGGTCCAGCAATCAGCCCCAGCATTTT CASSFRGSSNQPQHF
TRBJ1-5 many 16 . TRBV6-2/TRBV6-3 TGTGCCAGCAGTTATTGGTCTGGGGGGCCCAGTCAGCCCCAGCATTTT CASSYWSGGPSQPQHF
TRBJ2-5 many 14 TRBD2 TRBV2 TGTGCCAGCAGCGTCCCTAGCGGGAGGGAGACCCAGTACTTC CASSVPSGRETQYF
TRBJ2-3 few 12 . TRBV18 TGTGCCAGCTCACCACGGAGGGATACGCAGTATTTT CASSPRRDTQYF
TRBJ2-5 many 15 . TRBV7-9 TGTGCCAGCAGCTTAGGCCCGTATTTGGGAGAGACCCAGTACTTC CASSLGPYLGETQYF
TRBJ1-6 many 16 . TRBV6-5 TGTGCCAGCAGTTACTCGAAACAGAATTATAATTCACCCCTCCACTTT CASSYSKQNYNSPLHF
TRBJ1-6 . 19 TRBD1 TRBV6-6 TGTGCCAGCAGTTACAACCCCCGGACAGGGGGCTTGTTTAATTCACCCCTCCACTTT CASSYNPRTGGLFNSPLHF